The 2 T cell receptor beta chains below were found in one sample sequenced in a study of shared clonotypes between healthy human individuals. Sequencing was performed with immunoSEQ multiplex PCR; in TCRdb, only in-frame clones are kept and a portion is missing. The table shows over a million clones, with 98% occurring only once. Material for sequencing was naive CD4+ T cells sorted from blood. Subset of the sample: CD45RA+ positively selected. These receptor sequences come from a man aged 25 to 40 in good health.

The chain uses TRBV11-3 and TRBJ2-1; D is unresolved. There are 14 residues in the CDR3. Between the trimmed V and J ends, which lost 1 base and 8 bases, there was a span of 12 bases. Germline V lookup: CDR1 SGHNT, CDR2 YENEEA. CDR3 amino acids: CASSLGGPVHEQFF. The CDR3, as DNA: TGTGCCAGCAGCTTAGGTGGGCCGGTCCATGAGCAGTTCTTC.

The chain joins TRBV11-2 to TRBJ2-1; no clear D. From germline, CDR1 is SGHAT and CDR2 FQNNGV. V lost 2 bases and J 3 bases, leaving 11 bases between the germline ends. There are 15 residues in the CDR3. This chain's CDR3 is CASSLLDQVYNEQFF. The CDR3 bases are TGTGCCAGCAGCTTACTTGACCAGGTCTACAATGAGCAGTTCTTC.